This T cell receptor (beta chain) derives from a study of PD-L1 blockade in urothelial cancer. Study at large: Bladder-origin urothelial cancer in males described most of the roughly 30 patients. The analyses of blood took place 3 weeks (second dose) and 6 weeks after treatment start. A median blood sample held approximately 140,000 T cells and more than 80,000 unique TCRs.

Assay: immunoSEQ multiplex PCR; the TCRdb copy retains only in-frame clones and omits some. The sample contains about 50,000 clones, around 84% of which appear only once. Germline values: CDR1 SGHNT, CDR2 YYREEE (reference sequence). CDR3 size: 15 residues. The ends lost 5 bases at V and 7 bases at J; junction bases unmatched: 10. The sample's time point: pretreatment peripheral blood. This sequence joins TRBV5-4 and TRBJ2-1; 9 bases agree with TRBD1. The TCR comes from a man aged 65 to 79 with urothelial cancer. The sample consisted of PBMCs, taken around atezolizumab (anti-PD-L1) treatment. The CDR3 loop reads CASRRTGQGYNEQFF. In nucleotides, the CDR3 is TGTGCCAGCAGAAGGACGGGACAGGGCTATAATGAGCAGTTCTTC.